This T cell receptor (beta chain) was recorded in a study of regulatory T cells in long-lasting Graves disease. Both iRepertoire HTBI primers and Arm-PCR of CDR3 regions were used to build the TCR beta libraries. One entry per CDR3 protein results from TCRdb running MiXCR on the multiplex PCR reads. The data hold a few hundred thousand distinct CDR3 sequences, with approximately 13% observed a single time. V was pared by 3 bases and J by 0 bases, with 8 bases between. Germline V gene data show CDR1 as SQVTM and CDR2 as ANQGSEA. This CDR3 has 13 amino acids. This clonotype was seen many times. Time point given: newly diagnosed GD, antithyroid drugs for less than 3 months. With RNA extracted from PBMCs as input, the TCR library was made. The same data also contributed to another study, on T cells in Graves' hyperthyroidism and ophthalmopathy.

The rearrangement joins TRBV29-1 to TRBJ1-1, with D hard to call. The input for sequencing was peripheral blood mononuclear cells (PBMCs), taken at new diagnosis, from a patient treated with antithyroid drugs. The clonotype comes from a man younger than 40 with Graves disease. The CDR3 bases are TGCAGCGTTGACGCGGGGTTGAACACTGAAGCTTTCTTT. The encoded protein is CSVDAGLNTEAFF.